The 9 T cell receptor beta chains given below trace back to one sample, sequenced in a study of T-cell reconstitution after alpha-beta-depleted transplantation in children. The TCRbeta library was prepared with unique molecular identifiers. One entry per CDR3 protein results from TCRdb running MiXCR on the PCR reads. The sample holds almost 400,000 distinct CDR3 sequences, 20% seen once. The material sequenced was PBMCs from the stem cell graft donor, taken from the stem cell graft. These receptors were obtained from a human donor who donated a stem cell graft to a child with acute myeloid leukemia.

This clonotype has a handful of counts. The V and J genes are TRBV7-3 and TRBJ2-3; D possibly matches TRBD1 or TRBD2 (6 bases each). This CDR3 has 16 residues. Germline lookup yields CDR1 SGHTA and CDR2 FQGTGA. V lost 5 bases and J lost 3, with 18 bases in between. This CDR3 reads CASSPLNGGGTDTQYF. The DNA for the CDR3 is TGTGCCAGCAGCCCCCTGAATGGAGGGGGTACAGATACGCAGTATTTT.

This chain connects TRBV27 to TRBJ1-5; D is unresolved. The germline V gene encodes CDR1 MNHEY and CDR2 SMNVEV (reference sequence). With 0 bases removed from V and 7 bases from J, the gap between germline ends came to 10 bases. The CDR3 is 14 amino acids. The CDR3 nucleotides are TGTGCCAGCAGTTTATCGTTATCGGGGCAGCCCCAGCATTTT. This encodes CASSLSLSGQPQHF.

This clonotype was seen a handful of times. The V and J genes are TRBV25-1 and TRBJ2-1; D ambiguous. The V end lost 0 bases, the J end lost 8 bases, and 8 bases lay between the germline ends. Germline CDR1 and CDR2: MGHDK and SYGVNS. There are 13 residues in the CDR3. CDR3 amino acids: CASSEYYGHEQFF. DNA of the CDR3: TGTGCCAGCAGTGAATACTACGGGCATGAGCAGTTCTTC.

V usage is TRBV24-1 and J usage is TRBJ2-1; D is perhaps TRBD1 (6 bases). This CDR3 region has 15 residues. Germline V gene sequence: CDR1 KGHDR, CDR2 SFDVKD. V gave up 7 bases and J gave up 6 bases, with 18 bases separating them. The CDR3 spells CATSPAWQGTNEQFF. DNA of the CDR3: TGTGCCACCAGCCCTGCGTGGCAGGGGACCAATGAGCAGTTCTTC.

The CDR3 DNA sequence: TGTGCCAGCAGTTTATTAGGGGGACACGAGCAGTACTTC. Protein: CASSLLGGHEQYF. This chain links TRBV28 with TRBJ2-7; tentatively, D is TRBD1 (6 bases). The germline gives CDR1 MDHEN, CDR2 SYDVKM. The CDR3 is made up of 13 amino acids. Between the trimmed V and J ends, which lost 1 base and 5 bases, there was a span of 9 bases.

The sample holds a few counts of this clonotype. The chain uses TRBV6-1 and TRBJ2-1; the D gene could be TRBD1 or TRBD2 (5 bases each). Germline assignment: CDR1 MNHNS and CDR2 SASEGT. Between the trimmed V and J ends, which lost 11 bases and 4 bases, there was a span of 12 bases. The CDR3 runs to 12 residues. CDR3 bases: TGTGCCGGGACGACTACTTACAATGAGCAGTTCTTC. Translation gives CAGTTTYNEQFF.

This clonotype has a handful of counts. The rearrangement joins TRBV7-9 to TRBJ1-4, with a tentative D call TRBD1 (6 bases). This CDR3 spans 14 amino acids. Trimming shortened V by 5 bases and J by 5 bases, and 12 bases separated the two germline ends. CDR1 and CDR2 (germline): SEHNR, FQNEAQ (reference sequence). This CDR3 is CASSTDRWNEKLFF. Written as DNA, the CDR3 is TGTGCCAGCAGCACCGACAGGTGGAATGAAAAACTGTTTTTT.

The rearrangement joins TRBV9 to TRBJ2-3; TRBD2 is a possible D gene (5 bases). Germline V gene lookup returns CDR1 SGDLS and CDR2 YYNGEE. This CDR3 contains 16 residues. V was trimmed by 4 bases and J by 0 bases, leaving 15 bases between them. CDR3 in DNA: TGTGCCAGCAGCCCAGGACTGCAACGGAGCACAGATACGCAGTATTTT. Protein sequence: CASSPGLQRSTDTQYF.

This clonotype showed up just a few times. The CDR3 DNA is TGCAGTGCTACTGGACTAGCGGGAGGGTACAATGAGCAGTTCTTC. It specifies CSATGLAGGYNEQFF. This chain links TRBV20-1 with TRBJ2-1; 15 nucleotides align to TRBD2. With V trimmed by 4 bases and J by 4 bases, 2 bases remained unmatched. The length of the CDR3 is 15 residues. From germline, CDR1 is DFQATT and CDR2 SNEGSKA (reference sequence).